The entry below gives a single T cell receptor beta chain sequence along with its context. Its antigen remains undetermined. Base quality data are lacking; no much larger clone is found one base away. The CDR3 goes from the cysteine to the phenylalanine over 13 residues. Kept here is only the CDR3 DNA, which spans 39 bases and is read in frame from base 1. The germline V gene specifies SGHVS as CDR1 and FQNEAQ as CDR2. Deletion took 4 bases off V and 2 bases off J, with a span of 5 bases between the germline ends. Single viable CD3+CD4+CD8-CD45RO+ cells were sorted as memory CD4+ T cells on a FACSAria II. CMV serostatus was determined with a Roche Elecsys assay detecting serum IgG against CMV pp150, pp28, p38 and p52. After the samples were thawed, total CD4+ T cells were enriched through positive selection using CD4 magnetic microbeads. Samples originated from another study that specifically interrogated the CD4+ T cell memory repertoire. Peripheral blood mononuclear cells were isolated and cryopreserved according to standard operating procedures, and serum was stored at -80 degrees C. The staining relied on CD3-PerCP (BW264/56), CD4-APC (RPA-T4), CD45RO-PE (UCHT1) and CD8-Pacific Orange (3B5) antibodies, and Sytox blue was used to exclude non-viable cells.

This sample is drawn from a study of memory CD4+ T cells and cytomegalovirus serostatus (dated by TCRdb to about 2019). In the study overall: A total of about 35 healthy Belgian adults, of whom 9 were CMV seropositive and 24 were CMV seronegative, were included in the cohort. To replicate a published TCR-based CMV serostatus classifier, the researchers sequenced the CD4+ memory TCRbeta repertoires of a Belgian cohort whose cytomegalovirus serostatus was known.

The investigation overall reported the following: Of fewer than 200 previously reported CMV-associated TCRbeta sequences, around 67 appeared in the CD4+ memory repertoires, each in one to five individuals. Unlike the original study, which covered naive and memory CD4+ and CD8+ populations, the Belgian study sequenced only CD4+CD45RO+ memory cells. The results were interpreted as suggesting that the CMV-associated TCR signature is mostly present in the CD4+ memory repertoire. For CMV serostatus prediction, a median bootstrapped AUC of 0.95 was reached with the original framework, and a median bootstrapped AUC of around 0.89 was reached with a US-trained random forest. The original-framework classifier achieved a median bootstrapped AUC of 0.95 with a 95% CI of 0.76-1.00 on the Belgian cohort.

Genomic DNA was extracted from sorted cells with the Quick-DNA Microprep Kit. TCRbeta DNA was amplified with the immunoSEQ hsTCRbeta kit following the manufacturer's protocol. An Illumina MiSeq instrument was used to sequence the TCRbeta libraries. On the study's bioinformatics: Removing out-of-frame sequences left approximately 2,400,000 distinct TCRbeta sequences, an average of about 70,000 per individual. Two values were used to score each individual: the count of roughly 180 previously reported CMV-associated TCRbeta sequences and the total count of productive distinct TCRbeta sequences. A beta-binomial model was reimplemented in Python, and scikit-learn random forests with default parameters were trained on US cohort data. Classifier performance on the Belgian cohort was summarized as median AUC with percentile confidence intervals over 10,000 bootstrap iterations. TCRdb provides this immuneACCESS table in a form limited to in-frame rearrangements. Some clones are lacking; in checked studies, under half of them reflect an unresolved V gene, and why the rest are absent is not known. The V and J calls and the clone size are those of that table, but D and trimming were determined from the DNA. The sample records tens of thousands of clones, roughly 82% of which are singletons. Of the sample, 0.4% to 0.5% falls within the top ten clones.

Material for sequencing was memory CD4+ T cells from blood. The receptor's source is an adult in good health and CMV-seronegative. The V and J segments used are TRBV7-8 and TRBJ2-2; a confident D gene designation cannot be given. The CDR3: CASSSINTGELFF. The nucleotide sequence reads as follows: TGTGCCAGCAGCTCCATTAACACCGGGGAGCTGTTTTTT.